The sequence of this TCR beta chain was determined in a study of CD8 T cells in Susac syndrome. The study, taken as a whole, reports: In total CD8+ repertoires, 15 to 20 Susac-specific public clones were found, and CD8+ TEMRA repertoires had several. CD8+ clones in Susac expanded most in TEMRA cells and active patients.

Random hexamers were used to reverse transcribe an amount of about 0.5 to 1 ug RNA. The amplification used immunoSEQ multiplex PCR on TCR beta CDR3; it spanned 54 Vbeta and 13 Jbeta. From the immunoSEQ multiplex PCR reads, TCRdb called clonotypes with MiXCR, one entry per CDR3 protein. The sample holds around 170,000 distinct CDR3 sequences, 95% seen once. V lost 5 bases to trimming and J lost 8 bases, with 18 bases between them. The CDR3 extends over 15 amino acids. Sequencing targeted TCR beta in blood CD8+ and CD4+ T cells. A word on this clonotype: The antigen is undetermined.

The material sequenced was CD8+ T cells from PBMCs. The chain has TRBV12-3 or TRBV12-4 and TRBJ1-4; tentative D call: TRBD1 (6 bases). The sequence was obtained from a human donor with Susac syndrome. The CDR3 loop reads CASSTTGWGQEKLFF. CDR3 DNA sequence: TGTGCCAGCAGTACAACAGGTTGGGGGCAAGAAAAACTGTTTTTT.